This entry concerns a single TCR beta chain. What antigen it recognizes has not been identified. There are no base qualities to consult, and no much larger clone falls within one base. This record comes from a study of cytomegalovirus exposure and HLA in healthy donors listed by TCRdb under 2017. Some background on the complete study: An earlier analysis of roughly 500 of the donors reported about 260 Gb of sequence data and 117 million unique TCR beta sequences obtained from roughly 180 million T cells. The study used immunosequencing to profile the T cell repertoires of approximately 630 subjects and linked those repertoires to cytomegalovirus serostatus. Because of strong linkage in the cohort, four to six DR-DQ haplotypes were treated as single units for association and clustering. An early release covering roughly 640 HLA-typed donors comprised 300 to 350 gigabases of sequencing data and around 86 million unique TCR sequences. Genome-wide SNP genotypes for about 65% of the roughly 670 donors were used in a later genetic analysis, which treated that subset as a discovery cohort. In an earlier analysis of 587 of the donors, high-throughput TCR beta sequencing was used to judge whether each TCR beta V gene segment behaved as functional or pseudogenic. Among some 400 genotyped donors of the cohort, an average of around 240,000 unique TCR beta nucleotide sequences was sequenced per donor, of which 15% to 20% were non-productive. HLA typing covered class I and class II loci at four-digit resolution. All discovery cohort repertoires had been generated using a single sequencing platform. Of the roughly 400 genotyped donors, 65% to 90% fell in the genetic ancestry cluster associated with self-reported Caucasian donors. Along with the roughly 670-subject first cohort, a separate validation cohort of over a hundred different subjects was used. Donor age, sex, ethnicity and CMV serostatus were collected together with the repertoire data. In the later analysis, no new phenotypic data were used to find candidate immune exposures; instead, reliance was placed on TCR beta sequences and their occurrence across donors. To study patterns of TCR occurrence, a later analysis re-analyzed previously published TCR beta repertoires from just over 650 donors and added high-resolution HLA genotyping. To predict cytomegalovirus infection status, the study brought together high-throughput TCR immunosequencing, statistical association of individual TCRs with disease status, and machine learning. The study aimed to test whether signatures of past pathogen exposure could be identified by cataloging public T cell receptors. The number of typed donors differed by locus: roughly 629-630 for A, B, C, DRB1 and DQB1; some 500 for DQA1; approximately 600 for DPA1; and about 450 for DPB1. Paper-wide results and their limitations: In a later analysis, TCR association rates were found to vary across HLA loci, with the most associated TCRs seen for DRB1 alleles and the fewest for HLA-C alleles. When HLA alleles, especially DR and DQ, strongly co-occurred, TCR associations were difficult to assign to individual alleles. Immune exposure information for the cohort was limited to CMV serostatus. Several of the top co-occurrence clusters appeared to be linked to parvovirus B19, influenza, CMV and Epstein-Barr virus, according to a later analysis. Sequencing depth was assumed to be roughly uniform across donors in the presence/absence analyses, though that assumption may not hold. In a later genetic analysis, fewer N-insertions in productive TCRs were reported among donors in an Asian-associated ancestry cluster than the approximately 670-donor mean. In both the original and validation cohorts, the classifier was reported to diagnose cytomegalovirus status with high specificity and sensitivity. The study gave a list of about 170 TCR beta chains associated with cytomegalovirus. Across donors, most TCR sequences were observed very rarely, whereas some public TCRs were present in many individuals. Roughly 15 rarely observed V segments, including chromosome 9 orphons, were excluded from the earlier analysis of almost 600 of the donors because counts were too low. Because some donors lacked HLA typing at each locus, the association tests relied only on the typed subset. A group of highly shared sequence variants was considered likely to be a technical artifact of the sequencing pipeline. Most CMV-associated TCR beta chains appeared to be HLA-restricted in a later analysis, and the HLA associations seemed to be driven largely by CMV exposure. Compared with equally common non-associated chains, HLA-associated TCR beta chains in a later analysis were more clonally expanded and had lower generation probabilities. A few of the identified cytomegalovirus-associated TCR beta chains were confirmed in vitro to be specific for cytomegalovirus antigens. Correlated functional status among segregating V segments might reflect linkage disequilibrium, but an unknown experimental factor could not be ruled out. The authors suggested that the approach could potentially be generalized to other disease states and immunological phenotypes. Specific HLA alleles were associated with 16,951 TCR beta sequences at a false discovery rate of 0.05 in a later analysis. A later genetic analysis associated a missense DCLRE1C variant with V-gene and J-gene trimming of TCR beta chains, and an independent cohort replicated the association. A further reported finding was that TCR beta sequences accurately predicted the HLA-A and HLA-B alleles for most subjects in the first cohort. Only TCR beta chains were sequenced in this cohort, and the absence of alpha or paired-chain data limited detectable features. Broadly in line with IMGT annotations, most TCR beta V segments showed up in productive rearrangements about 87% or about 30% of the time in an earlier analysis of a few hundred of the donors.

The cohort was made up of approximately 700 healthy bone marrow donors. All cohort members were sampled while nominally healthy, although unrecorded immune exposures were likely present. The donor tested CMV seronegative and was one of the 352 seronegative cohort members. Every donor gave a peripheral blood sample, and the peripheral blood mononuclear cells from that sample were used for TCR beta sequencing. Genomic DNA extraction from the blood cell samples was performed with the Qiagen DNeasy Blood Extraction Kit. Libraries came from the immunoSEQ multiplex PCR assay. For the multiplex PCR, a mixture combining 60 forward primers for TCR Vbeta segments and 13 reverse primers for TCR Jbeta segments was used. A multiplex PCR assay on genomic DNA amplified the CDR3 region of rearranged TCR beta genes. The amplified TCR beta libraries were sequenced on the Illumina HiSeq System as 87-base-pair reads. The source study handled its data this way. Across the 500 to 700 repertoires, a later analysis counted roughly 77 million unique TCR beta chains, 9.5 million to 12 million of which were shared by at least two donors. A nearest-neighbor algorithm error-corrected the raw reads and collapsed the reads into unique sequences, merging closely related sequences to remove PCR and sequencing errors. Alignment of CDR3 sequences to IMGT reference sequences was used to assign V, D and J gene segments. Each retained sequence needed at least a six-nucleotide match to both a V gene segment and a J gene segment. Rearrangements were classified as productive when the CDR3 lacked stop codons and remained in frame with V and J, and all other rearrangements were classified as non-productive. Following IMGT convention, CDR3 was defined as the stretch from the second conserved V-encoded cysteine to the conserved J-encoded phenylalanine. The earlier analysis of 500 to 650 of the donors excluded any sequence lacking an unambiguous match to a single V gene segment. An earlier analysis of fewer than 750 of the donors classified V segments as functional when productive rearrangements were above 56.7% and as segregating when the standard deviation between donors was above 5%. A statistical classification framework was built for diagnosing cytomegalovirus status from the catalog of TCR beta chain sequences. In a later analysis, V and J genes were assigned by comparing TCR nucleotide sequences against IMGT/GENE-DB human TR gene sequences. A later analysis assigned CDR3 sequences and most-parsimonious VDJ recombination scenarios with the TCRdist pipeline. In a later analysis, each TCR beta chain was defined by its CDR3 amino acid sequence together with its V-gene family, and reads without a unique V-gene family were excluded. In a later analysis, 450 to 600 highly shared, low-generation-probability nucleotide sequences were removed to address suspected cross-contamination and a sequencing artifact. In a later analysis, a clonal expansion index for each public chain was calculated from normalized within-repertoire ranks of inferred template counts. In a later analysis, generation probabilities were computed with a VDJ recombination model fitted to out-of-frame rearrangements, and the resulting probabilities were checked against IGoR. Hypergeometric tests were used in a later analysis to score TCR-TCR, TCR-HLA and TCR-CMV co-occurrence, with a repertoire-size bias correction applied to the TCR pairs. To estimate false discovery rates, a later analysis permuted the HLA or CMV assignments 20 times. In a later analysis, co-occurring TCRs were grouped using DBSCAN, with TCRdist sequence similarity added in when clustering inside HLA-allele-positive subsets. Repertoires with fewer than 30,000 or more than 120,000 public chains were left out of co-occurrence clustering, as were four to six repertoires with anomalous nucleotide sharing. Sourced from immuneACCESS, this table was stored by TCRdb with only in-frame sequences that have V and J called. A share of the clones is absent; for the studies checked, an unresolved V gene accounts for under half, and the remainder has no known explanation. The V and J calls and clone size come from that table; D and trimming were worked out from the DNA. Counted in this sample were more than 200,000 clones; roughly 79% of them appeared once. The ten largest clonotypes hold 1.8% of the sample.

Specimen: PBMCs. The sequence was obtained from a male donor in good health and CMV-seronegative.

CDR3 loop: CASRGRELTSGANVLTF. The bases read TGTGCCAGCCGGGGACGGGAGCTTACCTCTGGGGCCAACGTCCTGACTTTC. The rearranged chain carries TRBV28 and TRBJ2-6, and TRBD2 may be the D gene, going by 6 matching bases. The CDR3 holds 17 amino acids from the cysteine to the phenylalanine. Only the CDR3 part of the read is kept: 51 bases, read in frame from the first base. Relative to germline, V is 8 bases shorter and J is 0 bases shorter, with 17 bases between their ends. Looking up the germline V gene yields CDR1 MDHEN and CDR2 SYDVKM.